This T cell receptor (beta chain) was found in a study of CD8+CD57+ T cells in acquired aplastic anemia. Study in general: The average for DNA from sorted CD4+ and CD8+ cells was about 3.3 ug.

General study points: Overlap between patients and controls comprised roughly 28 CD8+ CDR3 sequences.

The template used for profiling TCR beta VDJ and CDR3 was genomic DNA. TCRdb called the reads again in MiXCR, with one record for every CDR3 protein. Seen here are 80,000 or so distinct CDR3 sequences, about half observed once, and the top ten hold around 63%. Trimming stripped 3 bases from V and 2 bases from J, with 8 bases between. The CDR3 spans 13 residues. CDR1 and CDR2 from the germline V gene are SGDLS and YYNGEE. As concerns this clonotype: Its antigen remains unknown.

This clonotype was obtained from a human donor in good health, serving as a control. The rearrangement links TRBV9 to TRBJ1-2; D remains unclear. Sequenced: sorted CD4+, CD8+, or CD8+CD57+ T cells (not recorded which) from PBMCs. CDR3 residues: CASSAWGNYGYTF. The CDR3 DNA reads as TGTGCCAGCAGCGCTTGGGGAAACTATGGCTACACCTTC. Based on the CDR3 plus reference TRBV9 and TRBJ1-2, the full variable domain is DSGVTQTPKHLITATGQRVTLRCSPRSGDLSVYWYQQSLDQGLQFLIQYYNGEERAKGNILERFSAQQFPDLHSELNLSSLELGDSALYFCASSAWGNYGYTFGSGTRLTVV.